A selection of T cell receptor beta chains follows, all from one sample in a study of blood T cell repertoires in COVID-19. This table comes from immunoSEQ multiplex PCR, and its TCRdb copy is limited to in-frame clones, with some not included. Of 390,000 or so clones in the sample, 86% are singletons; the top ten hold 1.4% to 1.5%. Sequenced material: peripheral blood. The source of these receptors is a woman aged 25 to 39 with active or convalescent COVID-19. The CDR3 runs from the conserved cysteine through the conserved F or W. The D gene is left open where the match is weak. A row's size may be missing; if present it is once, few, many or a size class.

J: TRBJ2-1
size: .
D: TRBD1
V: TRBV6-5
DNA: TGTGTGACGGGACAGTCCTACAATGAGCAGTTCTTC
CDR3: CVTGQSYNEQFF

J: TRBJ1-1
size: .
D: TRBD1
V: TRBV28
DNA: TGTGCCAGCAGGTCAGGGGGGAACACTGAAGCTTTCTTT
CDR3: CASRSGGNTEAFF

J: TRBJ1-2
size: .
D: TRBD1
V: TRBV2
DNA: TGTGCCAGCAGTACAGGACAGGGCTCGGACTATGGCTACACCTTC
CDR3: CASSTGQGSDYGYTF

J: TRBJ1-2
size: .
D: TRBD1
V: TRBV30
DNA: TGTGCCTGGAGACCTGCGGGACAGGGGAACTATGGCTACACCTTC
CDR3: CAWRPAGQGNYGYTF

J: TRBJ2-5
size: .
D: TRBD2
V: TRBV23-1
DNA: TGCGCCAGCAGTCACCTACTAGCGGGATGTGAGACCCAGTACTTC
CDR3: CASSHLLAGCETQYF

J: TRBJ1-5
size: .
D: .
V: TRBV5-1
DNA: TGCGCCAGCAGCTTGAGAGATAGCAATCAGCCCCAGCATTTT
CDR3: CASSLRDSNQPQHF

J: TRBJ2-2
size: .
D: .
V: TRBV27
DNA: TGTGCCAGCAGTTTACCCTATCGGGGTTCCGGGGAGCTGTTTTTT
CDR3: CASSLPYRGSGELFF

J: TRBJ1-2
size: .
D: .
V: TRBV13
DNA: TGTGCCAGCAGCTTATTCTATTCGATGGGTGAGGGTGGCTACACCTTC
CDR3: CASSLFYSMGEGGYTF

J: TRBJ1-3
size: .
D: TRBD1
V: TRBV3-1/TRBV3-2
DNA: TGTGCCAGCAGACACAGGGGGGAAAACACCATATATTTT
CDR3: CASRHRGENTIYF

J: TRBJ2-7
size: .
D: TRBD2
V: TRBV3-1/TRBV3-2
DNA: TGTGCCAGCAGCCCCAAAACCCCTGGACTAGCGGGGTCCTACGAGCAGTACTTC
CDR3: CASSPKTPGLAGSYEQYF

J: TRBJ1-4
size: .
D: TRBD1
V: TRBV5-6
DNA: TGTGCCAGCAGCTTGGGGACAGGGTCTAATGAAAAACTGTTTTTT
CDR3: CASSLGTGSNEKLFF

J: TRBJ1-3
size: .
D: .
V: TRBV12-3/TRBV12-4
DNA: TGTGCCAGCCAGTTAGGAGCTGGAAACACCATATATTTT
CDR3: CASQLGAGNTIYF

J: TRBJ1-1
size: once
D: .
V: TRBV2
DNA: TGTGCCAGCAGTAGAGACGGGTCTGAAGCTTTCTTT
CDR3: CASSRDGSEAFF

J: TRBJ1-2
size: .
D: .
V: TRBV6-1
DNA: TGTGCCAGCAGTGAATTTTTGGGGCTAAACTATGGCTACACCTTC
CDR3: CASSEFLGLNYGYTF

J: TRBJ1-6
size: few
D: TRBD1
V: TRBV6-5
DNA: TGTGCCAGCAGTTACTCCGGGACAGGGCAACGGACCCTCCACTTT
CDR3: CASSYSGTGQRTLHF

J: TRBJ1-2
size: .
D: .
V: TRBV6-2/TRBV6-3
DNA: TGTGCCAGCAGTAAACACCCGGGAGAATATGGCTACACCTTC
CDR3: CASSKHPGEYGYTF

J: TRBJ1-1
size: .
D: .
V: TRBV6-2/TRBV6-3
DNA: TGTGCCAGCAGTTTCCGCACTGAAGCTTTCTTT
CDR3: CASSFRTEAFF

J: TRBJ1-4
size: once
D: .
V: TRBV14
DNA: TGTGCCAGCAGCCTGGGACTGAGCCTGTCTGAAAAACTGTTTTTT
CDR3: CASSLGLSLSEKLFF

J: TRBJ1-2
size: .
D: TRBD1
V: TRBV30
DNA: TGTGCCTGGAGTGTTGAGGGGGACAGCTATGGCTACACCTTC
CDR3: CAWSVEGDSYGYTF

J: TRBJ1-6
size: .
D: .
V: TRBV19
DNA: TGTGCCAGTACCTATTCGGAGTTGAATTCACCCCTCCACTTT
CDR3: CASTYSELNSPLHF

J: TRBJ2-2
size: .
D: .
V: TRBV5-5
DNA: TGTGCCAGCAACCTTGCGACAGCGAACACCGGGGAGCTGTTTTTT
CDR3: CASNLATANTGELFF

J: TRBJ2-2
size: .
D: .
V: TRBV7-8
DNA: TGTGCCAGCAGCTTAGGCTTCCCGGTAAACACCGGGGAGCTGTTTTTT
CDR3: CASSLGFPVNTGELFF

J: TRBJ1-2
size: .
D: TRBD1
V: TRBV2
DNA: TGTGCCAGCAGGGCAACCGGGACAGCCTATGGCTACACCTTC
CDR3: CASRATGTAYGYTF

J: TRBJ1-1
size: .
D: TRBD1
V: TRBV18
DNA: TGTGCCAGCTCACTCGAGTGGGGACAGATGAACACTGAAGCTTTCTTT
CDR3: CASSLEWGQMNTEAFF

J: TRBJ2-5
size: .
D: TRBD1
V: TRBV5-4
DNA: TGTGCCAGCAGCCCGGACAGGGCGGAGACCCAGTACTTC
CDR3: CASSPDRAETQYF

J: TRBJ1-5
size: .
D: .
V: TRBV7-2
DNA: TGTGCCAGCAGCTTAGTCCCGACAGGCCCCGATCAGCCCCAGCATTTT
CDR3: CASSLVPTGPDQPQHF

J: TRBJ2-1
size: .
D: .
V: TRBV5-1
DNA: TGCGCCAGCAGCTTCCAAGGTGGCGGAGAAAACCCTTCCTACAATGAGCAGTTCTTC
CDR3: CASSFQGGGENPSYNEQFF

J: TRBJ2-7
size: .
D: TRBD2
V: TRBV29-1
DNA: TGCAGCGTCGCTAGCGGAGCCTACGAGCAGTACTTC
CDR3: CSVASGAYEQYF

J: TRBJ1-5
size: .
D: .
V: TRBV6-1
DNA: TGTGCCAGCAGTGAAGCGCGGGGGAACGGTCAGCCCCAGCATTTT
CDR3: CASSEARGNGQPQHF

J: TRBJ1-5
size: .
D: .
V: TRBV10-3
DNA: TGTGCCATCAGTGCAAGCAGGGAAAGCAATCAGCCCCAGCATTTT
CDR3: CAISASRESNQPQHF

J: TRBJ1-3
size: .
D: .
V: TRBV5-1
DNA: TGCGCCAGCAGCGGGGGCCTAGGGGTCACCATATATTTT
CDR3: CASSGGLGVTIYF

J: TRBJ2-3
size: once
D: .
V: TRBV12-3/TRBV12-4
DNA: TGTGCCAGCCACCTAGGCACAGATACGCAGTATTTT
CDR3: CASHLGTDTQYF

J: TRBJ2-5
size: .
D: .
V: TRBV19
DNA: TGTGCCAGTCGGAATAGCGGAGGGGAAGAGACCCAGTACTTC
CDR3: CASRNSGGEETQYF

J: TRBJ2-1
size: .
D: TRBD2
V: TRBV5-1
DNA: TGCGCCAGCAGCTTGTTTCGACTAGCGGGCTCCAATGAGCAGTTCTTC
CDR3: CASSLFRLAGSNEQFF

J: TRBJ2-5
size: .
D: .
V: TRBV5-1
DNA: TGCGCCAGCAGCTTGGGACCAGAGGCCGGGTCCGAGACCCAGTACTTC
CDR3: CASSLGPEAGSETQYF

J: TRBJ1-4
size: .
D: .
V: TRBV2
DNA: TGTGCCAGCAGTGCCAGGACCGCGGGTAATGAAAAACTGTTTTTT
CDR3: CASSARTAGNEKLFF

J: TRBJ2-7
size: .
D: TRBD2
V: TRBV3-1/TRBV3-2
DNA: TGTGCCAGCAGCCATGGGACTACCCTCTACGAGCAGTACTTC
CDR3: CASSHGTTLYEQYF

J: TRBJ2-7
size: few
D: TRBD1
V: TRBV6-5
DNA: TGTGCCGCGGGACAGGGGGCATTGAACGAGCAGTACTTC
CDR3: CAAGQGALNEQYF

J: TRBJ1-5
size: .
D: .
V: TRBV2
DNA: TGTGCCAGCAGTGAGCTAGGCAGAAATAGCAATCAGCCCCAGCATTTT
CDR3: CASSELGRNSNQPQHF

J: TRBJ2-1
size: .
D: TRBD2
V: TRBV29-1
DNA: TGCAGCGCTAGACTAGCGGGAGGGGATGAGCAGTTCTTC
CDR3: CSARLAGGDEQFF

J: TRBJ2-1
size: .
D: TRBD2
V: TRBV4-1
DNA: TGCGCCAGCAGCCAACCTACTAGCGGGAGCTTTGGAAATGAGCAGTTCTTC
CDR3: CASSQPTSGSFGNEQFF

J: TRBJ2-7
size: .
D: TRBD2
V: TRBV6-1
DNA: TGTGCCAGCAGTGAAGTCCTAGCGGGGTTTTACGAGCAGTACTTC
CDR3: CASSEVLAGFYEQYF

J: TRBJ2-3
size: .
D: TRBD2
V: TRBV29-1
DNA: TGCAGCGTCTCCGGGACTAGCGGGAGAACAGATACGCAGTATTTT
CDR3: CSVSGTSGRTDTQYF

J: TRBJ2-3
size: .
D: .
V: TRBV18
DNA: TGTGCCAGCTCACCAGCAGGGTTAGTTGATACGCAGTATTTT
CDR3: CASSPAGLVDTQYF

J: TRBJ2-7
size: .
D: TRBD2
V: TRBV6-1
DNA: TGTGCCAGCAGTGAAGCGGGACTAAAGGGCTCCGAGCAGTACTTC
CDR3: CASSEAGLKGSEQYF

J: TRBJ2-1
size: .
D: TRBD2
V: TRBV10-1
DNA: TGCGCCACCATGGCTGGGGGTAGCGGGGGAAATGAGCAGTTCTTC
CDR3: CATMAGGSGGNEQFF

J: TRBJ1-6
size: .
D: .
V: TRBV7-9
DNA: TGTGCCAGCAGCTTAGACGGTTGGACAGAGTATTCACCCCTCCACTTT
CDR3: CASSLDGWTEYSPLHF

J: TRBJ1-5
size: .
D: .
V: TRBV10-1
DNA: TGCGCCAGCAGGACAGACCAAACTAGCAATCAGCCCCAGCATTTT
CDR3: CASRTDQTSNQPQHF

J: TRBJ1-2
size: .
D: .
V: TRBV14
DNA: TGTGCCAGCAGCCCTCTCTCGGCCGGGTATGGCTACACCTTC
CDR3: CASSPLSAGYGYTF

J: TRBJ1-6
size: .
D: .
V: TRBV3-1/TRBV3-2
DNA: TGTGCCAGCACCCACACAGATAAATATAATTCACCCCTCCACTTT
CDR3: CASTHTDKYNSPLHF

J: TRBJ1-5
size: .
D: TRBD1
V: TRBV27
DNA: TGTGCCAGCAGTTTCGACAGGGGTCAGCCCCAGCATTTT
CDR3: CASSFDRGQPQHF

J: TRBJ1-2
size: few
D: .
V: TRBV3-1/TRBV3-2
DNA: TGTGCCAGCAGCCAATCGGACGGCGGCGGGTCGTACTATGGCTACACCTTC
CDR3: CASSQSDGGGSYYGYTF

J: TRBJ2-7
size: .
D: TRBD2
V: TRBV19
DNA: TGTGCCAGTAGTATTGCTAGCGGGGGGTTCAACGAGCAGTACTTC
CDR3: CASSIASGGFNEQYF

J: TRBJ1-3
size: .
D: .
V: TRBV4-1
DNA: TGCGCCAGCAGCCACTTGACAGAGATCTCTGGAAACACCATATATTTT
CDR3: CASSHLTEISGNTIYF

J: TRBJ2-5
size: .
D: TRBD2
V: TRBV5-8
DNA: TGTGCCAGCAGCTTGGCCTTTACCCGGGGGGGAGAGACCCAGTACTTC
CDR3: CASSLAFTRGGETQYF

J: TRBJ1-1
size: few
D: .
V: TRBV18
DNA: TGTGCCAGCTCACCGAGGGGAGGGACCACTGAAGCTTTCTTT
CDR3: CASSPRGGTTEAFF

J: TRBJ1-5
size: .
D: .
V: TRBV11-3
DNA: TGTGCCAGCAGCTTAACTCACGGGGATTGGGGAGGCAATCAGCCCCAGCATTTT
CDR3: CASSLTHGDWGGNQPQHF

J: TRBJ2-7
size: .
D: TRBD1
V: TRBV11-2
DNA: TGTGCCAGCAGCGTCGCCGGGACAGGGTACGAGCAGTACTTC
CDR3: CASSVAGTGYEQYF

J: TRBJ2-1
size: .
D: TRBD1
V: TRBV7-9
DNA: TGTGCCAGCAGCTTAGGGGACAGGGAGGGCAATGAGCAGTTCTTC
CDR3: CASSLGDREGNEQFF

J: TRBJ2-7
size: .
D: TRBD1
V: TRBV29-1
DNA: TGCAGCGTTATTCCGGGACAGCGCACCGAGCAGTACTTC
CDR3: CSVIPGQRTEQYF